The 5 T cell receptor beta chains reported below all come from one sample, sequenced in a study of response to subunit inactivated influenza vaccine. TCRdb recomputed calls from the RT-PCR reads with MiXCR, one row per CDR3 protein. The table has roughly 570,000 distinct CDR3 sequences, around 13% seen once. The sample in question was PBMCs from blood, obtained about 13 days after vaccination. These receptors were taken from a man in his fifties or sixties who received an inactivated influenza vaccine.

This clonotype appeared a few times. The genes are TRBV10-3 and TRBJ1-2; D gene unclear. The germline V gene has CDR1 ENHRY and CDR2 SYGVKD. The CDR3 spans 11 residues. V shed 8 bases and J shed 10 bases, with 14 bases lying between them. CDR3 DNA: TGTGCCATCTCGAGTGATCATGTCTACACCTTC. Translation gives CAISSDHVYTF.

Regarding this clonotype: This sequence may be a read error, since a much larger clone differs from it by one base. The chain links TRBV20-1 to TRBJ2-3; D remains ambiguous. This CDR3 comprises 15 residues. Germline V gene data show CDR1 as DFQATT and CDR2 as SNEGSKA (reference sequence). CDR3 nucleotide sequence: TGCTGTGCTAGAGATATCAGGCGCCTCACAGATACGCAGTATTTT. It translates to CCARDIRRLTDTQYF.

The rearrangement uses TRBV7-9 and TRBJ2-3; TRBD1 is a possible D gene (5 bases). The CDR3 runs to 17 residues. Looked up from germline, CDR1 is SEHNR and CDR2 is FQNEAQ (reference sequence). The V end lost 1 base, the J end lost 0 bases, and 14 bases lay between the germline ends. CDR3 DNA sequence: TGTGCCAGCAGCTTAGTATCGCCAGGGCCTAGCACAGATACGCAGTATTTT. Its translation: CASSLVSPGPSTDTQYF.

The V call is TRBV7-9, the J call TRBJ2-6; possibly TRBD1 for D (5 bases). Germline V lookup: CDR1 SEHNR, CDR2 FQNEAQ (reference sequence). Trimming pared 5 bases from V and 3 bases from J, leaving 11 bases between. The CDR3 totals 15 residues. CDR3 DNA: TGTGCCAGCAGCCTTCCAGGGAATGGGGCCAACGTCCTGACTTTC. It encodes CASSLPGNGANVLTF.

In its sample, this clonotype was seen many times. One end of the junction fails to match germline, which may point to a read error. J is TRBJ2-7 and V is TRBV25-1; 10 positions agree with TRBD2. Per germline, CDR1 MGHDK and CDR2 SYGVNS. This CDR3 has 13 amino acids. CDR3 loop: CASSDRGLAVWNF. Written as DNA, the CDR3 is TGTGCCAGCAGTGACCGCGGACTAGCGGTATGGAACTTC.